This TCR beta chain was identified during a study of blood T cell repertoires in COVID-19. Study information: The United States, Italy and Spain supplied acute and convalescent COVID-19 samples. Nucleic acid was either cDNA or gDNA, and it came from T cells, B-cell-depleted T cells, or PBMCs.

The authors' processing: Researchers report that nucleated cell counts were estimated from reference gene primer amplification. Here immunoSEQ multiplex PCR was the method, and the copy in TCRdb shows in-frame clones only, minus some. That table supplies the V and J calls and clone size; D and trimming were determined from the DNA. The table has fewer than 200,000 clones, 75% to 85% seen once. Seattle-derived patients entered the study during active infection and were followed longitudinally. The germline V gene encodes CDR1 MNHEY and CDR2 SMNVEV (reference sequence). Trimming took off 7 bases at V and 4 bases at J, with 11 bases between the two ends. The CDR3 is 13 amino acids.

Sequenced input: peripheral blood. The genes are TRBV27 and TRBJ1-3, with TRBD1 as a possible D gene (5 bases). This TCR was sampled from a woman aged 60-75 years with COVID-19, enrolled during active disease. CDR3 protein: CASNKGRGNTIYF. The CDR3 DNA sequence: TGTGCCAGCAACAAGGGGAGGGGAAACACCATATATTTT.